These 26 T cell receptor beta chains share one sample of origin, sequenced in a study of blood T cell repertoires in COVID-19. Assay used: immunoSEQ multiplex PCR; TCRdb lists only in-frame clones, some missing. The table includes some 210,000 clones, about 86% detected once. Sequenced sample: peripheral blood. The origin of the receptors is a man in his fifties or sixties with active or convalescent COVID-19.

The chain uses TRBV29-1 and TRBJ2-7; 9 nucleotides agree with TRBD2. With V trimmed by 2 bases and J by 0 bases, 8 bases remained unmatched. The germline V gene has CDR1 SQVTM and CDR2 ANQGSEA. The CDR3 consists of 16 residues. Here the CDR3 reads CSVEFLSSGSSYEQYF. DNA for the CDR3: TGCAGCGTTGAATTTCTTAGTAGCGGGAGCTCCTACGAGCAGTACTTC.

This rearrangement joins TRBV12-3 or TRBV12-4 to TRBJ2-7; 7 bases line up with TRBD1. This CDR3 region has 13 residues. V lost 7 bases and J lost 3; bases outside the gene matches: 6. The CDR3 DNA follows: TGTGCCAGCACCGCCGGGACAGACTACGAGCAGTACTTC. This gives the protein CASTAGTDYEQYF.

This clone was observed a single time. The chain is built from TRBV2 and TRBJ1-2; 7 positions agree with TRBD1. The ends lost 1 base at V and 4 bases at J; junction bases unmatched: 12. Germline V gene data show CDR1 as SNHLY and CDR2 as FYNNEI. This CDR3 is 17 amino acids long. The CDR3 spells CASSEETGVLMVYGYTF. CDR3 coding DNA: TGTGCCAGCAGTGAAGAAACAGGGGTATTGATGGTCTATGGCTACACCTTC.

The chain carries TRBV5-1 and TRBJ1-4; weak D call: TRBD1 (6 bases). CDR3 length: 14 residues. Germline loops: CDR1 SGHRS, CDR2 YFSETQ. With 6 bases removed from V and 8 bases from J, the gap between germline ends came to 17 bases. The CDR3 DNA reads as TGCGCCAGCACAAGCACAGGGTTAAGCGAAAAACTGTTTTTT. Amino acids: CASTSTGLSEKLFF.

This clone was seen a handful of times. The chain couples TRBV9 to TRBJ1-3; no firm D call. This CDR3 region has 13 residues. The V gene's germline CDR1 is SGDLS and CDR2 YYNGEE. The ends were cut back, 6 bases at V and 6 bases at J, with 13 bases in the middle. The CDR3 nucleotides are TGTGCCAGCACCCCTACCCCAACAAACACCATATATTTT. Translating gives CASTPTPTNTIYF.

This chain links TRBV11-2 with TRBJ1-6; D unclear. V lost 2 bases to trimming and J lost 12 bases, with 23 bases between them. The CDR3 length is 17 residues. Germline CDR1 is SGHAT and CDR2 is FQNNGV. In DNA, the CDR3 is TGTGCCAGCAGCTTAATGACGGGGTACTCTCTAGCCAGACCCCTCCACTTT. It is translated as CASSLMTGYSLARPLHF.

V gene TRBV5-8 combines with J gene TRBJ2-7; maybe TRBD1 (5 bases). The V gene lost 0 bases and the J gene lost 0 bases, with 7 bases spanning the gap. CDR3 length: 14 residues. Germline-derived CDR1 and CDR2 are SGHTS and YDEGEE. The CDR3 reads CASSLDRNSYEQYF. The CDR3 DNA is TGTGCCAGCAGCTTGGACAGGAACTCCTACGAGCAGTACTTC.

This clone was counted ten times or more. The chain employs TRBV18 and TRBJ1-4, with D unclear. Trimming took off 1 base at V and 2 bases at J, with 14 bases between the two ends. Germline V lookup: CDR1 KGHSH, CDR2 LQKENI. The CDR3 extends over 17 amino acids. The CDR3 loop reads CASSPRQSVTTNEKLFF. The CDR3, as DNA: TGTGCCAGCTCACCACGCCAGTCCGTCACCACTAATGAAAAACTGTTTTTT.

The chain recombines TRBV7-2 with TRBJ2-7; D unclear. With 1 base removed from V and 6 bases from J, the gap between germline ends came to 10 bases. This CDR3 is 13 amino acids long. Per germline, CDR1 SGHTA and CDR2 FQGNSA. CDR3 bases: TGTGCCAGCAGCTTAGTTGAGAGAAGCGAGCAGTACTTC. This codes for CASSLVERSEQYF. The variable domain in full, with the rest retrieved from reference TRBV7-2 and TRBJ2-7, is GAGVSQSPSNKVTEKGKDVELRCDPISGHTALYWYRQSLGQGLEFLIYFQGNSAPDKSGLPSDRFSAERTGGSVSTLTIQRTQQEDSAVYLCASSLVERSEQYFGPGTRLTVT.

The chain employs TRBV7-8 and TRBJ1-2; D unclear. This CDR3 has 15 amino acids. Germline V CDR1 and CDR2: SGHVS, FQNEAQ. Between the trimmed V and J ends, which lost 5 bases and 7 bases, there was a span of 20 bases. In nucleotides, the CDR3 is TGTGCCAGCAGCCCCTCGGGGTGGGGTCTGGGTGGCTACACCTTC. Translation gives CASSPSGWGLGGYTF.

The rearrangement joins TRBV5-1 to TRBJ2-5, with D perhaps matching TRBD1 (6 bases). The V gene lost 4 bases and the J gene lost 2 bases, with 9 bases spanning the gap. The CDR3 has 13 residues. Germline CDR1 SGHRS, CDR2 YFSETQ. This CDR3 reads CASSPDRQETQYF. The CDR3 DNA reads as TGCGCCAGCAGCCCCGACAGGCAAGAGACCCAGTACTTC. The variable domain in full, completed from reference TRBV5-1 and TRBJ2-5, reads KAGVTQTPRYLIKTRGQQVTLSCSPISGHRSVSWYQQTPGQGLQFLFEYFSETQRNKGNFPGRFSGRQFSNSRSEMNVSTLELGDSALYLCASSPDRQETQYFGPGTRLLVL.

The V call is TRBV7-3, the J call TRBJ1-1, with TRBD1 as a possible D gene (5 bases). The V gene's germline CDR1 is SGHTA and CDR2 FQGTGA. V lost 5 bases and J 6 bases, leaving 16 bases between the germline ends. The CDR3 is 14 residues long. As DNA, the CDR3 is TGTGCCAGCAGCATCGGGGGGGGAGTAGCTGAAGCTTTCTTT. This sequence encodes CASSIGGGVAEAFF. Using reference TRBV7-3 and TRBJ1-1 for the parts outside the CDR3, the full variable domain is GAGVSQTPSNKVTEKGKYVELRCDPISGHTALYWYRQSLGQGPEFLIYFQGTGAADDSGLPNDRFFAVRPEGSVSTLKIQRTERGDSAVYLCASSIGGGVAEAFFGQGTRLTVV.

The rearrangement joins TRBV10-2 to TRBJ2-1; D is perhaps TRBD2 (6 bases). Germline loops: CDR1 WSHSY, CDR2 SAAADI. CDR3 length equals 15 residues. The V and J ends lost 4 bases and 0 bases respectively, with 10 bases between them. CDR3 bases: TGCGCCAGCAGTGTCAGCGGGTTCTCCTACAATGAGCAGTTCTTC. As protein: CASSVSGFSYNEQFF.

The DNA for the CDR3 is TGTGCCAGCAGTGAAGCGGGGGGGTATGGCTACACCTTC. It codes for CASSEAGGYGYTF. This rearrangement joins TRBV6-1 to TRBJ1-2; D might be TRBD1 (5 bases). Trimming took off 0 bases at V and 5 bases at J, with 7 bases between the two ends. Germline V CDR1 and CDR2: MNHNS, SASEGT. The CDR3 covers 13 residues.

V usage is TRBV27 and J usage is TRBJ2-2, with 8 bases matching TRBD1. The ends lost 4 bases at V and 6 bases at J; junction bases unmatched: 4. The CDR3 extends over 14 amino acids. Germline V gene data show CDR1 as MNHEY and CDR2 as SMNVEV (reference sequence). The CDR3 loop reads CASSSLQGAGELFF. CDR3 DNA: TGTGCCAGCAGTTCCCTACAGGGGGCCGGGGAGCTGTTTTTT.

V usage is TRBV28 and J usage is TRBJ1-1, with TRBD1 matching over 8 bases. Germline values: CDR1 MDHEN, CDR2 SYDVKM. This CDR3 spans 15 amino acids. V lost 8 bases, J lost 4 bases, and 12 bases stayed unmatched. This chain's CDR3 is CASLSDRGGGTEAFF. CDR3 coding DNA: TGTGCCAGCCTGTCTGACAGGGGCGGGGGCACTGAAGCTTTCTTT.

The chain is built from TRBV2 and TRBJ1-4; 8 bases agree with TRBD1. Trimming took 1 base from V and 3 from J; bases not matched to a gene: 7. From germline, CDR1 is SNHLY and CDR2 FYNNEI. The CDR3 runs 17 residues. CDR3 sequence: CASSEETGVSANEKLFF. Written as DNA, the CDR3 is TGTGCCAGCAGTGAAGAGACAGGGGTTTCGGCTAATGAAAAACTGTTTTTT.

This chain joins TRBV2 and TRBJ2-7; D possibly corresponds to TRBD2 (5 bases). Trimming removed 7 bases at V and 6 bases at J, with 16 bases between. The CDR3 runs to 13 residues. In germline, CDR1 is SNHLY, CDR2 FYNNEI. For the CDR3, the DNA is TGTGCCAGCATCCTTTCACTAGAAGGCGAGCAGTACTTC. Translated: CASILSLEGEQYF.

V and J are TRBV7-3 and TRBJ2-3; D may be TRBD2 (5 bases). Trimming removed 5 bases from V and 2 bases from J, with 14 bases in between. Per germline, CDR1 SGHTA and CDR2 FQGTGA. The CDR3 is 15 residues long. The CDR3 DNA reads TGTGCCAGCAGCCCGGGGAGCACAATCACAGATACGCAGTATTTT. Protein: CASSPGSTITDTQYF.

This chain connects TRBV6-5 to TRBJ2-2, with 8 bases fitting TRBD1. Germline lookup yields CDR1 MNHEY and CDR2 SVGAGI. V trimming: 4 bases; J trimming: 4 bases; junction bases outside the gene matches: 2. The CDR3 is made up of 14 amino acids. CDR3 DNA: TGTGCCAGCAGTTGGGACAGGCCCACCGGGGAGCTGTTTTTT. Its translation is CASSWDRPTGELFF.

The rearrangement uses TRBV24-1 and TRBJ1-5; tentative D call: TRBD1 (6 bases). Germline V gene sequence: CDR1 KGHDR, CDR2 SFDVKD. V was shortened by 7 bases and J by 2 bases, with 11 bases between the two germline ends. CDR3 size: 14 residues. The DNA for the CDR3 is TGTGCCACCAGGGGCGCAGGGGGCAATCAGCCCCAGCATTTT. This encodes CATRGAGGNQPQHF.

V gene TRBV6-5 combines with J gene TRBJ2-2; D is possibly TRBD1 (5 bases). V shed 8 bases and J shed 1 base, with 11 bases lying between them. The CDR3 is 14 residues long. CDR1 MNHEY and CDR2 SVGAGI come from the germline V gene. CDR3 in DNA: TGTGCCAGCGAAGGGGTTGTGAACACCGGGGAGCTGTTTTTT. It encodes CASEGVVNTGELFF.

The chain couples TRBV28 to TRBJ2-1; 8 bases line up with TRBD1. This CDR3 spans 15 amino acids. V dropped 8 bases and J dropped 8; count of bases not matched to a gene: 14. The germline gives CDR1 MDHEN, CDR2 SYDVKM. The CDR3 sequence is CASEPRTGIGHEQFF. DNA of the CDR3: TGTGCCAGCGAACCAAGGACAGGGATAGGGCATGAGCAGTTCTTC. Full variable domain (missing parts from reference TRBV28 and TRBJ2-1): DVKVTQSSRYLVKRTGEKVFLECVQDMDHENMFWYRQDPGLGLRLIYFSYDVKMKEKGDIPEGYSVSREKKERFSLILESASTNQTSMYLCASEPRTGIGHEQFFGPGTRLTVL.

The chain recombines TRBV10-2 with TRBJ2-7; 7 nucleotides match TRBD2. V lost 4 bases, J lost 2 bases, and 5 bases stayed unmatched. Germline V gene lookup returns CDR1 WSHSY and CDR2 SAAADI. The CDR3 length is 14 residues. The CDR3 region is CASSVAGVTYEQYF. The CDR3 DNA sequence: TGCGCCAGCAGTGTGGCGGGAGTAACCTACGAGCAGTACTTC.

CDR3 in DNA: TGTGCCAGCAGTGAAGGAAGTCAGCAGGGTAGTTTTGTTACGCAGTATTTT. Translation: CASSEGSQQGSFVTQYF. The gene calls are TRBV6-1 and TRBJ2-3; D possibly corresponds to TRBD1 (5 bases). The length of the CDR3 is 17 residues. V lost 1 base and J 8 bases, leaving 22 bases between the germline ends. The germline V gene has CDR1 MNHNS and CDR2 SASEGT.

This chain joins TRBV5-5 and TRBJ1-2; no clear D gene. The CDR3 sequence is 11 residues long. Germline CDR1 reads SGHKS; CDR2 reads YYEKEE (reference sequence). V gave up 1 base and J gave up 8 bases, with 6 bases separating them. This CDR3 reads CASSLSWGYTF. DNA for the CDR3: TGTGCCAGCAGCTTGAGCTGGGGCTACACCTTC.